This record looks at one T cell receptor beta chain sequence and its context. This entry comes from a study of OX40 agonist ivuxolimab in advanced cancers. TCRdb keeps only in-frame clones here, not all; method: immunoSEQ multiplex PCR. The sample consists of tens of thousands of clones, approximately 81% of them appearing once. The V and J ends lost 5 bases and 0 bases respectively, with 10 bases between them. The CDR3 sequence is 14 residues long. CDR1 and CDR2 (germline): MNHEY, SMNVEV (reference sequence). The chain recombines TRBV27 with TRBJ2-5; D perhaps matches TRBD2 (6 bases). The clonotype originates from an adult with an advanced solid tumor such as melanoma, head and neck, liver or kidney cancer. The material was CD4+ or CD8+ T cells sorted from blood, obtained in a trial of the OX40 agonist ivuxolimab. The CDR3 sequence: CASSPRGNQETQYF. As DNA, the CDR3 is TGTGCCAGCAGTCCCCGGGGGAACCAAGAGACCCAGTACTTC.